The 21 T cell receptor beta chains in this list originate from one sample, sequenced in a study. Cells sorted as Tregs were CD4+, CD25+ and CD127-/low. TCRdb reprocessed the 5' RACE reads with MiXCR, giving one entry per CDR3 protein. The sample contains over 40,000 distinct CDR3 sequences, 22% of which appear only once. Source material: Tregs sorted from a lymph node. The source of these receptors is a female donor with breast cancer.

V gene TRBV11-2 combines with J gene TRBJ2-3; 7 nucleotides align to TRBD1. J gave up 2 bases and V 0 bases, and 8 bases lay outside the gene matches. CDR1 SGHAT and CDR2 FQNNGV come from the germline V gene. This CDR3 is 17 amino acids long. The CDR3: CASSLERGLFVTDTQYF. The CDR3 coding sequence is TGTGCCAGCAGCTTAGAAAGGGGGCTGTTTGTCACAGATACGCAGTATTTT.

As for this clonotype: A much larger clonotype is one base distant, so this may be a read error. The genes are TRBV4-2 and TRBJ2-7, with D perhaps TRBD2 (6 bases). Trimming stripped 0 bases from V and 6 bases from J, with 12 bases between. Germline values: CDR1 LGHNA, CDR2 YNFKEQ. CDR3 length: 14 amino acids. The CDR3: CASSQELALSEQYF. The DNA of the CDR3 is TGTGCCAGCAGCCAAGAACTAGCTCTCAGCGAGCAGTACTTC.

This clonotype was found many times. This chain connects TRBV4-1 to TRBJ2-4; D assignment may be TRBD1 or TRBD2 (5 bases each). CDR1 and CDR2 (germline): MGHRA, YSYEKL. V dropped 2 bases and J dropped 0 bases, with 11 bases sitting between them. The CDR3 loop spans 16 amino acids. The CDR3 protein is CASSQPWDLAKNIQYF. CDR3 sequence (DNA): TGCGCCAGCAGCCAACCCTGGGACCTAGCCAAAAACATTCAGTACTTC.

Comments on this clonotype: This is likely a read error, given that the CDR3 carries no conserved phenylalanine or tryptophan at its end. The DNA of the CDR3 is TGTGCCAGCAGCGGTCCCAGGGGCAGGGAAGCTTTCCTT. It encodes CASSGPRGREAFL. J is TRBJ1-1 and V is TRBV9, with a possible D match to TRBD1 (6 bases). The germline CDR1 and CDR2 sequences are SGDLS and YYNGEE. The ends were cut back, 3 bases at V and 8 bases at J, with 14 bases in the middle. The length of the CDR3 is 13 residues.

This clonotype was found once. A much larger clone sits a single nucleotide away, making a read error possible. The chain combines TRBV29-1 with TRBJ2-1; maybe TRBD2 (5 bases). Germline CDR1 is SQVTM and CDR2 is ANQGSEA. The CDR3 is made up of 13 amino acids. In DNA form, the CDR3 reads TGCAGCGTTGAAACGGGAAGTTACAATGAGCAGCTCTTC. This gives the protein CSVETGSYNEQLF.

The chain carries TRBV6-1 and TRBJ1-1, with D uncertain. Per germline, CDR1 MNHNS and CDR2 SASEGT. V lost 6 bases to trimming and J lost 4 bases, with 9 bases between them. This CDR3 comprises 12 residues. The CDR3 bases are TGTGCCAGCAGGGGCGCGGGCACTGAAGCTTTCTTT. It translates to CASRGAGTEAFF.

This chain links TRBV11-1 with TRBJ2-2; TRBD2 agrees at 7 bases. Losses at the gene ends were 5 bases for V and 4 bases for J; bases not matched to a gene: 13. CDR1 is SGHAT, CDR2 FQDESV, per germline (reference sequence). This CDR3 contains 17 residues. The CDR3 sequence is CASSPGREELITGELFF. CDR3 DNA: TGTGCCAGCAGCCCTGGGAGGGAGGAACTAATCACCGGGGAGCTGTTTTTT.

This clonotype was observed many times. The chain joins TRBV4-2 to TRBJ2-6; D is unclear. The V gene lost 3 bases and the J gene lost 1 base, with 10 bases spanning the gap. Germline V gene data show CDR1 as LGHNA and CDR2 as YNFKEQ. This CDR3 has 16 residues. The CDR3 reads CASSQGGSSGANVLTF. In nucleotides, the CDR3 is TGTGCCAGCAGCCAGGGCGGCAGTTCTGGGGCCAACGTCCTGACTTTC.

This clonotype was counted many times. The V gene is TRBV7-9, the J gene TRBJ1-1; D is undetermined. The CDR3 contains 11 residues. V was shortened by 4 bases and J by 5 bases, with 5 bases between the two germline ends. CDR1 and CDR2 from the germline V gene are SEHNR and FQNEAQ (reference sequence). The CDR3 here is CASSSSTEAFF. In DNA form, the CDR3 reads TGTGCCAGCAGCTCGAGTACTGAAGCTTTCTTT.

J is TRBJ2-1 and V is TRBV20-1; 10 positions match TRBD1. The CDR3 is made up of 18 amino acids. From germline, CDR1 is DFQATT and CDR2 SNEGSKA (reference sequence). Trimming removed 2 bases from V and 2 bases from J; junction bases left unmatched: 12. The CDR3 region is CSARKIPGQGSAYNEQFF. As DNA, the CDR3 is TGCAGTGCTAGAAAGATCCCGGGACAGGGGAGCGCCTACAATGAGCAGTTCTTC.

This clonotype appeared once. The chain combines TRBV4-1 with TRBJ2-1; TRBD1 matches at 11 bases. In germline, CDR1 is MGHRA, CDR2 YSYEKL. Trimming at V came to 3 bases and at J to 7 bases, leaving 8 bases not matched to a gene. There are 16 residues in the CDR3. This chain's CDR3 is CASSQILDRGRNEQFF. As DNA, the CDR3 is TGCGCCAGCAGCCAGATCCTGGACAGGGGGCGAAATGAGCAGTTCTTC.

This clonotype was detected a few times. V gene TRBV4-1 combines with J gene TRBJ2-5; maybe TRBD2 (6 bases). From germline, CDR1 is MGHRA and CDR2 YSYEKL. Trimming left V 0 bases short and J 5 bases short, with 16 bases between. The CDR3 is 16 residues long. The CDR3 DNA is TGCGCCAGCAGCCAAGAGCGGCAGGCACGGGGGGAGACCCAGTACTTC. Translated, it gives CASSQERQARGETQYF.

With respect to this clonotype: A clone one base away is much larger, so this may be a read error. This CDR3 is missing its conserved last phenylalanine or tryptophan, likely due to a read error. The chain employs TRBV28 and TRBJ2-2; D unclear. In germline, CDR1 is MDHEN, CDR2 SYDVKM. The V end lost 6 bases, the J end lost 1 base, and 12 bases lay between the germline ends. This CDR3 region has 15 residues. This chain's CDR3 is CASSSSWGNTGELFL. DNA of the CDR3: TGTGCCAGCAGCTCGTCCTGGGGGAACACCGGGGAGCTGTTTCTT.

A remark on this clonotype: An end of the junction does not agree with germline; a read error may underlie this. The V and J genes are TRBV6-1 and TRBJ1-1; TRBD1 might be the D (5 bases). Per germline, CDR1 MNHNS and CDR2 SASEGT. The CDR3 length is 14 residues. The CDR3 here is CTSRVDHGGTEAFF. The CDR3 coding sequence is TGTACCAGCAGGGTGGACCATGGGGGCACTGAAGCTTTCTTT.

As concerns this clonotype: No conserved phenylalanine or tryptophan ends this CDR3, so it is likely a read error. This chain links TRBV7-3 with TRBJ2-1; TRBD2 agrees at 12 bases. Trimming removed 4 bases from V and 7 bases from J; junction bases left unmatched: 5. Germline V gene data show CDR1 as SGHTA and CDR2 as FQGTGA. The length of the CDR3 is 15 residues. CDR3 bases: TGTGCCAGCAGCTCGACTAGCGGGGGACGGAATGAGCAGTTCCTC. Translated: CASSSTSGGRNEQFL.

The chain has TRBV5-5 and TRBJ1-1, with a tentative D call TRBD1 (5 bases). This CDR3 comprises 15 residues. V lost 4 bases to trimming and J lost 0 bases, with 13 bases between them. CDR1 and CDR2 (germline): SGHKS, YYEKEE (reference sequence). CDR3 residues: CASSAQGTMNTEAFF. The CDR3 coding sequence is TGTGCCAGCAGCGCTCAAGGGACGATGAACACTGAAGCTTTCTTT.

This clonotype was recorded many times. The CDR3 here is CASSLGKGNYEQYF. The CDR3 DNA follows: TGTGCCAGCAGCTTAGGAAAGGGAAATTACGAGCAGTACTTC. The J gene is TRBJ2-7, the V gene TRBV7-9; D gene uncertain. CDR1 is SEHNR, CDR2 FQNEAQ, per germline (reference sequence). With 1 base removed from V and 4 bases from J, the gap between germline ends came to 11 bases. This CDR3 spans 14 amino acids.

This clonotype turned up a few times. The J gene is TRBJ2-3, the V gene TRBV7-8; 9 bases align to TRBD1. Trimming cost V 3 bases and J 3 bases; bases outside gene matches: 4. Germline CDR1 is SGHVS and CDR2 is FQNEAQ. The CDR3 has 15 residues. In nucleotides, the CDR3 is TGTGCCAGCAGCTTCCACAGGGGGCAGACAGATACGCAGTATTTT. Translation gives CASSFHRGQTDTQYF.

A few counts support this clonotype. The chain carries TRBV20-1 and TRBJ2-3; 13 bases agree with TRBD2. In germline, CDR1 is DFQATT, CDR2 SNEGSKA (reference sequence). The length of the CDR3 is 15 residues. Trimming took 3 bases from V and 4 from J; bases not matched to a gene: 4. CDR3 in amino acids: CSASGLAGASDTQYF. CDR3 coding DNA: TGCAGTGCTAGCGGACTAGCGGGAGCCTCAGATACGCAGTATTTT.

This clonotype was seen at least ten times. V and J are TRBV2 and TRBJ1-5; D perhaps matches TRBD1 (5 bases). Germline loops: CDR1 SNHLY, CDR2 FYNNEI. V was shortened by 3 bases and J by 6 bases, with 12 bases between the two germline ends. The CDR3 consists of 14 residues. DNA for the CDR3: TGTGCCAGCAGTGAGGGGGGGAAGGGTCAGCCCCAGCATTTT. It yields the protein CASSEGGKGQPQHF.

The rearrangement uses TRBV2 and TRBJ2-7; 7 bases align to TRBD1. Germline lookup yields CDR1 SNHLY and CDR2 FYNNEI. CDR3 length: 15 amino acids. J gave up 2 bases and V 7 bases, and 11 bases lay outside the gene matches. The CDR3 sequence is CASKITGEPTYEQYF. CDR3 sequence (DNA): TGTGCCAGCAAGATAACAGGGGAACCCACCTACGAGCAGTACTTC. Together with reference TRBV2 and TRBJ2-7, the CDR3 gives the full variable domain: EPEVTQTPSHQVTQMGQEVILRCVPISNHLYFYWYRQILGQKVEFLVSFYNNEISEKSEIFDDQFSVERPDGSNFTLKIRSTKLEDSAMYFCASKITGEPTYEQYFGPGTRLTVT.